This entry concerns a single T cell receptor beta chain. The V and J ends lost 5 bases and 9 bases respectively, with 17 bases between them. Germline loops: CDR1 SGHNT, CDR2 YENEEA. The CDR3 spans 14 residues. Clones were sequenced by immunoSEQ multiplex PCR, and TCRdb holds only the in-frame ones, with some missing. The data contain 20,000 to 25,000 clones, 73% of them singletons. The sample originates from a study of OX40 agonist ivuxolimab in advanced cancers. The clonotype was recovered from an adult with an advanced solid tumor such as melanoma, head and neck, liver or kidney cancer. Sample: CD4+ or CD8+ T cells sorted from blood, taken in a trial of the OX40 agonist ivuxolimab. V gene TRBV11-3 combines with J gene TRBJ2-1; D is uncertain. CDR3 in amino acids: CASSREPGGSEQFF. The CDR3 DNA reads TGTGCCAGCAGCCGAGAGCCCGGCGGATCTGAGCAGTTCTTC.